This T cell receptor beta chain was recorded in a study of T cells after posttransplantation cyclophosphamide. The CDR3 runs to 14 residues. V lost 1 base and J 6 bases, leaving 12 bases between the germline ends. Germline V gives CDR1 SGHAT, CDR2 FQNNGV. This clone has just one count. What it recognizes is unknown. Some clones are missing from TCRdb's copy, which holds only in-frame ones; the method was immunoSEQ multiplex PCR. The table lists about 20,000 clones, 80% to 90% of them singletons. Control samples came 1 year after myeloablative marrow transplants with methotrexate plus calcineurin inhibitor. Study-wide points: After PTCy, TRB diversity resembled that of CNI/methotrexate controls. Tissue-infiltrating T cells from skin or gut overlapped little with blood T cells.

The TCR sequence derives from a female patient in her 30s who received an allogeneic stem cell transplant from an unrelated donor, was CMV-positive, and had acute and chronic GVHD. Some T cells may arise from the graft donor. The V gene is TRBV11-2, the J gene TRBJ1-1; possibly TRBD1 for D (6 bases). Here the sequenced sample was PBMCs, taken about 360 days after allogeneic stem cell transplant with calcineurin inhibitor and methotrexate. The CDR3 DNA sequence: TGTGCCAGCAGCTTAGGCAAGACAGGCCCTGAAGCTTTCTTT. This encodes CASSLGKTGPEAFF.